The subject of this entry is one TCR beta chain. Antigen specificity is unknown. This sample is drawn from a study of T-cell memory formation after mild COVID-19. Study-level background: Most TCR clusters belonged to a single donor. Broader study findings: Some clones that responded turned up in pre-infection memory, which suggests that cross-reactive memory joined in. Whether second-wave clones peaking at day 37 were SARS-CoV-2 specific went unconfirmed.

Constant-segment primers served in 5'RACE that generated TCR alpha and TCR beta cDNA libraries bearing sample barcodes and UMIs. TCRdb re-analysed the 5' RACE reads in MiXCR, keeping a single row per CDR3 protein. The sample carries 300,000 to 400,000 distinct CDR3 sequences, 15% to 20% recorded once. Trimming stripped 5 bases from V and 8 bases from J, with 13 bases between. The CDR3 length is 14 residues. The receptor's source is a man aged 18 to 29 who had mild COVID-19 (a few samples of this study predate the infection). Cell type and time point are not known. The rearrangement links TRBV12-3 or TRBV12-4 to TRBJ1-6; a possible D gene is TRBD1 (6 bases). Material for sequencing was PBMCs or a T cell subset sorted from them (not recorded which). CDR3 amino acids: CASSMGGGDSPLHF. The DNA of the CDR3 is TGTGCCAGCAGTATGGGGGGCGGGGATTCACCCCTCCACTTT.